A selection of T cell receptor beta chains follows, all from one sample in a study of T cell responses to AZD1222 COVID-19 vaccine. Assay used: immunoSEQ multiplex PCR; TCRdb lists only in-frame clones, some missing. Counted here are 90,000 to 120,000 clones, roughly nine tenths occurring once; the ten biggest clones make up around 4.5%. Sequences were derived from peripheral blood, sampled on day 0 of AZD1222 vaccination. The receptor set was obtained from an adult in good health. Both conserved end residues are trimmed from each CDR3. The order of the fields is J gene, clone size, V gene, CDR3 protein. Rows give clone size only sometimes, using once, few, many, or a class for an expanded clone.

TRBJ2-5,once,TRBV11-2,ASSRLGLAGGREAQY
TRBJ1-1,.,TRBV18,ASSPPEERRAF
TRBJ2-7,few,TRBV3-1/TRBV3-2,ASRWTGYAYEQY
TRBJ2-5,.,TRBV4-1,ASSQDEQVETQY
TRBJ2-7,.,TRBV28,ASSGFRGFSYEQY
TRBJ1-3,once,TRBV11-2,ASSRSTGEDGNTIY
TRBJ1-5,few,TRBV6-1,ASSEAGGRNQPQH
TRBJ2-1,.,TRBV9,ASSASDAERAQF
TRBJ2-2,.,TRBV29-1,SVASGRSGELF
TRBJ2-7,.,TRBV6-5,ASRVTGGRSYEQY
TRBJ2-5,.,TRBV12-3/TRBV12-4,ASSFWGETQY
TRBJ1-4,.,TRBV6-6,ASSTQVVNEKLF
TRBJ2-1,.,TRBV12-3/TRBV12-4,ASSLTWGEQF
TRBJ1-2,.,TRBV18,ASSIGNGGYT
TRBJ1-6,.,TRBV7-9,ASTPGSPGSSPLH
TRBJ1-5,.,TRBV30,AWSVSRVYQPQH
TRBJ1-1,.,TRBV13,ASSLEGSTEAF
TRBJ1-1,once,TRBV7-3,ASSWGPGQGNTEAF
TRBJ2-1,.,TRBV6-4,ASSGSLAGSDEQF
TRBJ1-2,.,TRBV29-1,SVVAPGGYGYT
TRBJ2-3,.,TRBV12-5,ASGLTRTSPYTQY
TRBJ1-4,.,TRBV24-1,ATSASGTRATNEKLF
TRBJ2-5,.,TRBV15,ATSRDLVGLEGETQY
TRBJ2-3,.,TRBV6-2/TRBV6-3,ASSLLASGADTQY
TRBJ2-1,.,TRBV19,ASSPRPGWDEQF
TRBJ2-2,.,TRBV4-3,ASSQAWGLAGRGGELF
TRBJ2-7,.,TRBV28,ASSNTQGNGYEQY
TRBJ1-2,.,TRBV28,ASSRTVTNYGYT
TRBJ2-1,.,TRBV4-1,ASSQGTASRYEQF